This is a list of T cell receptor beta chains from one sample in a study of cytomegalovirus exposure and HLA in healthy donors. Clones were read by immunoSEQ multiplex PCR, and TCRdb kept only the in-frame ones, dropping some. The table lists approximately 100,000 clones, 60% to 75% of them singletons. The sequenced material came from PBMCs. Every receptor here comes from a man aged 60 to 75 in good health and CMV-seronegative. The CDR3 runs from the conserved cysteine through the conserved F or W. Fields, in order: D gene, clone size, J gene, V gene, CDR3 DNA, CDR3 protein. D genes are given only for firm matches. Clone size is shown for a subset of rows, as once, few, many or a class of expanded clone.

D gene: TRBD2; clone size: few; J gene: TRBJ2-1; V gene: TRBV29-1; CDR3 DNA: TGCAGCGTTGAAAGGCTAGCGGGAGATGAGCAGTTCTTC; CDR3 protein: CSVERLAGDEQFF
D gene: -; clone size: -; J gene: TRBJ1-2; V gene: TRBV27; CDR3 DNA: TGTGCCAGCAGTTTAATTTCCGGTAACTATGGCTACACCTTC; CDR3 protein: CASSLISGNYGYTF
D gene: -; clone size: -; J gene: TRBJ2-2; V gene: TRBV5-1; CDR3 DNA: TGCGCCAGCAGCTTGATAGATTCGAACACCGGGGAGCTGTTTTTT; CDR3 protein: CASSLIDSNTGELFF
D gene: -; clone size: -; J gene: TRBJ2-2; V gene: TRBV5-1; CDR3 DNA: TGCGCCAGCAGCTTGTATCCGAACACCGGGGAGCTGTTTTTT; CDR3 protein: CASSLYPNTGELFF
D gene: TRBD1; clone size: -; J gene: TRBJ1-2; V gene: TRBV5-6; CDR3 DNA: TGTGCCAGCAGCTTCTGGGCAGGGGGCGGCTATGGCTACACCTTC; CDR3 protein: CASSFWAGGGYGYTF
D gene: TRBD1; clone size: -; J gene: TRBJ1-2; V gene: TRBV6-5; CDR3 DNA: TGTGCCAGCAGCCCTCCCGGACAGGCCGATGGCTACACCTTC; CDR3 protein: CASSPPGQADGYTF
D gene: -; clone size: -; J gene: TRBJ2-1; V gene: TRBV5-1; CDR3 DNA: TGCGCCAGCAGCTTTGGAGGGGGGGCGAACAATGAGCAGTTCTTC; CDR3 protein: CASSFGGGANNEQFF
D gene: -; clone size: -; J gene: TRBJ1-5; V gene: TRBV7-2; CDR3 DNA: TGTGCCAGCAGCCTCGGGTACTGGGAGCAGCCCCAGCATTTT; CDR3 protein: CASSLGYWEQPQHF
D gene: TRBD2; clone size: -; J gene: TRBJ2-1; V gene: TRBV2; CDR3 DNA: TGTGCCAGCAGTGAAGGACTAGCGGGATTGAATGAGCAGTTCTTC; CDR3 protein: CASSEGLAGLNEQFF
D gene: TRBD1; clone size: -; J gene: TRBJ1-1; V gene: TRBV27; CDR3 DNA: TGTGCCAGCAGTTCCCCCAGGGGGGCTTTGAACACTGAAGCTTTCTTT; CDR3 protein: CASSSPRGALNTEAFF
D gene: -; clone size: -; J gene: TRBJ1-4; V gene: TRBV7-9; CDR3 DNA: TGTGCCAGCAGCCCGCAGGTCATCGAAAAACTGTTTTTT; CDR3 protein: CASSPQVIEKLFF
D gene: TRBD1; clone size: -; J gene: TRBJ1-5; V gene: TRBV28; CDR3 DNA: TGTGCCAGCATTCCCCTCGGGACAGGGGAACAGCCCCAGCATTTT; CDR3 protein: CASIPLGTGEQPQHF
D gene: TRBD2; clone size: few; J gene: TRBJ2-3; V gene: TRBV9; CDR3 DNA: TGTGCCAGCAGCGTAGAAGGTAGCGGGATCACAGATACGCAGTATTTT; CDR3 protein: CASSVEGSGITDTQYF
D gene: -; clone size: -; J gene: TRBJ2-6; V gene: TRBV7-6; CDR3 DNA: TGTGCCAGCAGCTACCTACCCTCCAAGGACTCCCACTCTGGGGCCAACGTCCTGACTTTC; CDR3 protein: CASSYLPSKDSHSGANVLTF
D gene: -; clone size: -; J gene: TRBJ2-7; V gene: TRBV7-8; CDR3 DNA: TGTGCCAGCAGCTTAGGTGACACCTCCTACGAGCAGTACTTC; CDR3 protein: CASSLGDTSYEQYF
D gene: TRBD2; clone size: few; J gene: TRBJ2-3; V gene: TRBV7-6; CDR3 DNA: TGTGCCAGCAGCGACTTAGGCGGGGGGATCACAGATACGCAGTATTTT; CDR3 protein: CASSDLGGGITDTQYF
D gene: TRBD2; clone size: -; J gene: TRBJ2-3; V gene: TRBV9; CDR3 DNA: TGTGCCAGCAACCTGGAGGGGCTAGCGGATTTCACAGATACGCAGTATTTT; CDR3 protein: CASNLEGLADFTDTQYF
D gene: -; clone size: few; J gene: TRBJ2-5; V gene: TRBV5-4; CDR3 DNA: TGTGCCAGCAGCGGGGGACAAAAGGGTTTGGAGACCCAGTACTTC; CDR3 protein: CASSGGQKGLETQYF
D gene: -; clone size: -; J gene: TRBJ2-2; V gene: TRBV10-2; CDR3 DNA: TGCGCCACTTCCCCAGGGCAGAACACCGGGGAGCTGTTTTTT; CDR3 protein: CATSPGQNTGELFF
D gene: TRBD1; clone size: -; J gene: TRBJ1-5; V gene: TRBV7-8; CDR3 DNA: TGTGCCAGCAGCTGGGGGGGGGACAGGCGATATCAGCCCCAGCATTTT; CDR3 protein: CASSWGGDRRYQPQHF
D gene: -; clone size: -; J gene: TRBJ1-2; V gene: TRBV5-1; CDR3 DNA: TGCGCCAGCAGCGGGACTTTGGGTGGCTACACCTTC; CDR3 protein: CASSGTLGGYTF
D gene: -; clone size: -; J gene: TRBJ2-2; V gene: TRBV5-1; CDR3 DNA: TGCGCCAGCAGCGAGCTGAATTTCGGGGAGCTGTTTTTT; CDR3 protein: CASSELNFGELFF
D gene: TRBD2; clone size: -; J gene: TRBJ2-2; V gene: TRBV6-4; CDR3 DNA: TGTGCCAGCAGTGACTCAGCGGGGGGGCCCGGGGAGCTGTTTTTT; CDR3 protein: CASSDSAGGPGELFF
D gene: -; clone size: -; J gene: TRBJ2-2; V gene: TRBV6-1; CDR3 DNA: TGTGCCAGCAGTGAAGGGGCAGGGAGGGAGCTGTTTTTT; CDR3 protein: CASSEGAGRELFF
D gene: TRBD2; clone size: -; J gene: TRBJ2-3; V gene: TRBV18; CDR3 DNA: TGTGCCAGCTCAAAGGGACTAGCGGGAGGAGATACGCAGTATTTT; CDR3 protein: CASSKGLAGGDTQYF
D gene: -; clone size: -; J gene: TRBJ1-1; V gene: TRBV6-5; CDR3 DNA: TGTGCCAGCAGCTTTCTAGGCAGGGGTATCACTGAAGCTTTCTTT; CDR3 protein: CASSFLGRGITEAFF